Below, 30 T cell receptor beta chains from the same sample are listed, as sequenced in a study of long-term antiretroviral therapy in people with HIV. Investigators performed immunoSEQ version v3.0 at survey level. TCRdb's copy holds only in-frame clones and misses some; the assay was immunoSEQ multiplex PCR. Of 30,000 or so clones in the sample, approximately 78% are singletons; the top ten hold about 9.3%. This material consisted of unsorted PBMCs, taken 1.5 years before starting antiretroviral therapy. The receptors were gathered from a man aged 18 to 29 with HIV.

This chain links TRBV9 with TRBJ2-5; perhaps TRBD2 as D (6 bases). The germline V and J ends were trimmed by 3 bases and 2 bases, with 17 bases remaining between them. Germline-derived CDR1 and CDR2 are SGDLS and YYNGEE. This CDR3 has 16 residues. The CDR3 sequence is CASSERGGFPQETQYF. In DNA form, the CDR3 reads TGTGCCAGCAGCGAAAGAGGAGGGTTCCCTCAAGAGACCCAGTACTTC. Full variable domain (missing parts from reference TRBV9 and TRBJ2-5): DSGVTQTPKHLITATGQRVTLRCSPRSGDLSVYWYQQSLDQGLQFLIQYYNGEERAKGNILERFSAQQFPDLHSELNLSSLELGDSALYFCASSERGGFPQETQYFGPGTRLLVL.

The V and J genes are TRBV2 and TRBJ1-1, with TRBD1 as a possible D gene (5 bases). This CDR3 region has 15 residues. V dropped 3 bases and J dropped 0 bases, with 11 bases sitting between them. Looked up from germline, CDR1 is SNHLY and CDR2 is FYNNEI. The CDR3 reads CASSDGGTVNTEAFF. The CDR3, as DNA: TGTGCCAGCAGTGACGGCGGGACGGTGAACACTGAAGCTTTCTTT.

This clone is classed as medium-sized (0.01 to 0.1%). The gene calls are TRBV28 and TRBJ2-7; 7 bases are a match to TRBD2. Germline V gives CDR1 MDHEN, CDR2 SYDVKM. The CDR3 consists of 11 residues. With 2 bases clipped from V and 9 bases from J, the junction kept 1 base outside the gene matches. CDR3 nucleotide sequence: TGTGCCAGCAGTTTACCTAGCGGGCAGTACTTC. It translates to CASSLPSGQYF.

This clone was seen a handful of times. Additional DNA sequences in this sample encode the identical CDR3. This rearrangement joins TRBV6-5 to TRBJ2-5; tentative D call: TRBD1 (6 bases). V lost 4 bases to trimming and J lost 5 bases, with 8 bases between them. CDR3 length equals 12 residues. Germline-derived CDR1 and CDR2 are MNHEY and SVGAGI. Here the CDR3 DNA reads TGTGCCAGCAGTTCAGGGGACGAGACCCAGTACTTC. Encoded protein: CASSSGDETQYF.

This sequence joins TRBV7-2 and TRBJ1-1; D not resolved. From germline, CDR1 is SGHTA and CDR2 FQGNSA. This CDR3 contains 11 residues. Trimming cost V 4 bases and J 2 bases, with 2 bases left between them. The CDR3, as DNA: TGTGCCAGCAGCTCAAACACTGAAGCTTTCTTT. Residues: CASSSNTEAFF.

The V and J genes are TRBV7-2 and TRBJ2-3; a possible D gene is TRBD1 (7 bases). Looked up from germline, CDR1 is SGHTA and CDR2 is FQGNSA. The CDR3 totals 13 residues. V lost 5 bases and J 8 bases, leaving 14 bases between the germline ends. CDR3: CASSPRGARTQYF. In nucleotides, the CDR3 is TGTGCCAGCAGCCCCAGGGGGGCGCGTACGCAGTATTTT. The full variable domain, rest sourced from reference TRBV7-2 and TRBJ2-3, is GAGVSQSPSNKVTEKGKDVELRCDPISGHTALYWYRQSLGQGLEFLIYFQGNSAPDKSGLPSDRFSAERTGGSVSTLTIQRTQQEDSAVYLCASSPRGARTQYFGPGTRLTVL.

V is TRBV10-3 and J is TRBJ2-7, with 10 positions matching TRBD2. There are 14 residues in the CDR3. V trimming: 10 bases; J trimming: 5 bases; junction bases outside the gene matches: 11. Germline CDR1 reads ENHRY; CDR2 reads SYGVKD. The CDR3 is CATGLAGVEHEQYF. The CDR3, as DNA: TGTGCCACCGGCCTAGCGGGAGTCGAACACGAGCAGTACTTC.

V and J are TRBV13 and TRBJ2-7, with D perhaps TRBD1 (6 bases). The germline V gene has CDR1 PRHDT and CDR2 FYEKMQ (reference sequence). Trimming removed 3 bases from V and 0 bases from J, with 12 bases in between. This CDR3 has 15 amino acids. The chain's CDR3 is CASSFPWTDSYEQYF. The CDR3 coding sequence is TGTGCCAGCAGCTTCCCTTGGACAGACTCCTACGAGCAGTACTTC.

Points on this clone: The junction and the germline gene differ at one end; a read error may be behind it. The chain couples TRBV18 to TRBJ2-7; weak D call: TRBD2 (6 bases). Germline V lookup: CDR1 KGHSH, CDR2 LQKENI. CDR3 size: 15 residues. CDR3 amino acids: CASSPPYGEAYEQYF. For the CDR3, the DNA is TGTGCCAGCTCTCCACCTTATGGGGAGGCCTACGAGCAGTACTTC.

The chain combines TRBV7-3 with TRBJ2-7; TRBD2 might be the D (6 bases). V was cut by 5 bases and J by 6 bases, with 20 bases left in between. The CDR3 length is 15 residues. The germline V gene encodes CDR1 SGHTA and CDR2 FQGTGA. The CDR3 here is CASSQSGTSSLEQYF. The CDR3 region has the DNA TGTGCCAGCAGCCAGTCCGGGACTTCTTCCCTCGAGCAGTACTTC.

The CDR3 region has the DNA TGTGCCAGCAGCCCCCGTGCGTTGAACACTGAAGCTTTCTTT. This translates into CASSPRALNTEAFF. This sequence joins TRBV7-8 and TRBJ1-1; D is uncertain. Per germline, CDR1 SGHVS and CDR2 FQNEAQ. With 5 bases removed from V and 0 bases from J, the gap between germline ends came to 10 bases. There are 14 residues in the CDR3.

The CDR3 DNA follows: TGTGCCAGTAGTATTACCCTGACAGGGGGCGGCAATCAGCCCCAGCATTTT. Translating it yields CASSITLTGGGNQPQHF. The V call is TRBV19, the J call TRBJ1-5; 10 bases align to TRBD1. The trim removed 3 bases at V and 2 bases at J, leaving 7 bases unmatched. CDR1 is LNHDA, CDR2 SQIVND, per germline (reference sequence). The CDR3 covers 17 residues.

The chain recombines TRBV30 with TRBJ1-1; weak D call: TRBD1 (6 bases). This CDR3 region has 15 residues. V was shortened by 4 bases and J by 6 bases, with 21 bases between the two germline ends. Germline loops: CDR1 GTSNPN, CDR2 SVGIG (reference sequence). This chain's CDR3 is CAWKTWDTSSAEAFF. The CDR3 DNA reads as TGTGCCTGGAAAACCTGGGACACCAGTTCGGCTGAAGCTTTCTTT.

This clone was detected a few times. The chain couples TRBV5-5 to TRBJ1-2; D is uncertain. Trimming took 3 bases from V and 3 from J, leaving 15 bases between them. CDR3 length equals 15 residues. CDR1 SGHKS and CDR2 YYEKEE come from the germline V gene (reference sequence). The CDR3 loop reads CASSSDGRHYYGYTF. The CDR3 DNA follows: TGTGCCAGCAGCTCGGACGGGAGACACTACTATGGCTACACCTTC.

This chain uses TRBV30 with TRBJ1-6; 9 bases fit TRBD1. Germline CDR1 is GTSNPN and CDR2 is SVGIG (reference sequence). This CDR3 has 13 amino acids. V dropped 3 bases and J dropped 10; count of bases not matched to a gene: 4. CDR3 residues: CAWRYGQGSPLHF. CDR3 coding DNA: TGTGCCTGGAGGTATGGACAGGGGTCACCCCTCCACTTT.

The chain links TRBV7-2 to TRBJ2-7; 12 bases fit TRBD2. This CDR3 contains 17 residues. The germline V gene encodes CDR1 SGHTA and CDR2 FQGNSA. V lost 5 bases and J lost 3; bases outside the gene matches: 11. CDR3 coding DNA: TGTGCCAGCAGCGCCACTAGCGGGGGGCCTCCGAACTACGAGCAGTACTTC. Its protein product is CASSATSGGPPNYEQYF.

The rearrangement joins TRBV5-1 to TRBJ2-2; D is undetermined. Trimming pared 0 bases from V and 3 bases from J, leaving 9 bases between. CDR1 is SGHRS, CDR2 YFSETQ, per germline. The CDR3 covers 15 residues. The CDR3 DNA sequence: TGCGCCAGCAGCTTGGCCGAAGCGCACACCGGGGAGCTGTTTTTT. Residues: CASSLAEAHTGELFF.

The rearrangement uses TRBV6-1 and TRBJ1-2, with D perhaps matching TRBD1 (6 bases). The CDR3 length is 13 residues. Germline V CDR1 and CDR2: MNHNS, SASEGT. V gave up 6 bases and J gave up 3 bases, with 11 bases separating them. CDR3 region: CASRDRRYYGYTF. CDR3 in DNA: TGTGCCAGCAGAGACAGGAGATACTATGGCTACACCTTC.

This clone was observed once. CDR3 sequence: CASRANLGNTEAFF. CDR3 coding DNA: TGTGCCAGCAGAGCCAACCTGGGGAACACTGAAGCTTTCTTT. The rearrangement uses TRBV9 and TRBJ1-1, with D unresolved. Trimming left V 5 bases short and J 1 base short, with 12 bases between. CDR1 and CDR2 from the germline V gene are SGDLS and YYNGEE. CDR3 length equals 14 residues.

The gene calls are TRBV18 and TRBJ2-7; 7 bases agree with TRBD1. Germline assignment: CDR1 KGHSH and CDR2 LQKENI. There are 14 residues in the CDR3. V trimming: 5 bases; J trimming: 5 bases; junction bases outside the gene matches: 9. CDR3 amino acids: CASSSATGSNEQYF. The CDR3 region has the DNA TGTGCCAGCTCATCAGCGACAGGGTCCAACGAGCAGTACTTC.

V gene TRBV5-6 combines with J gene TRBJ1-2, with 9 bases fitting TRBD1. J gave up 5 bases and V 0 bases, and 11 bases lay outside the gene matches. The V gene's germline CDR1 is SGHDT and CDR2 YYEEEE. The CDR3 loop spans 17 amino acids. The CDR3 DNA follows: TGTGCCAGCAGCTTGGGGACAGGGGAGTTGGTTAGTTATGGCTACACCTTC. It translates to CASSLGTGELVSYGYTF. The complete variable domain, with remaining parts taken from reference TRBV5-6 and TRBJ1-2, reads DAGVTQSPTHLIKTRGQQVTLRCSPKSGHDTVSWYQQALGQGPQFIFQYYEEEERQRGNFPDRFSGHQFPNYSSELNVNALLLGDSALYLCASSLGTGELVSYGYTFGSGTRLTVV.

The chain uses TRBV9 and TRBJ2-6; 9 nucleotides match TRBD1. The CDR3 loop spans 16 amino acids. Germline-derived CDR1 and CDR2 are SGDLS and YYNGEE. V lost 2 bases, J lost 3 bases, and 3 bases stayed unmatched. The DNA of the CDR3 is TGTGCCAGCAGCGTTACAGGGGGCTTTGGGGCCAACGTCCTGACTTTC. It translates to CASSVTGGFGANVLTF.

The chain is built from TRBV6-6 and TRBJ2-7; possibly TRBD1 for D (5 bases). Trimming took off 6 bases at V and 3 bases at J, with 12 bases between the two ends. This CDR3 is built from 13 residues. CDR1 and CDR2 from the germline V gene are MNHNY and SVGAGI (reference sequence). The CDR3 here is CASRSDSFYEQYF. The CDR3 nucleotides are TGTGCCAGCAGGTCTGACAGTTTCTACGAGCAGTACTTC.

This chain links TRBV10-3 with TRBJ1-1, with 11 bases matching TRBD1. Germline V lookup: CDR1 ENHRY, CDR2 SYGVKD. Trimming removed 2 bases from V and 5 bases from J; junction bases left unmatched: 4. The CDR3 is made up of 15 amino acids. CDR3 sequence: CAISEGDRGFTEAFF. The CDR3 coding sequence is TGTGCCATCAGTGAGGGGGACAGGGGGTTTACTGAAGCTTTCTTT.

V is TRBV11-2 and J is TRBJ2-1; TRBD2 agrees at 9 bases. The CDR3 sequence is 16 residues long. Trimming removed 5 bases from V and 9 bases from J; junction bases left unmatched: 14. In germline, CDR1 is SGHAT, CDR2 FQNNGV. The CDR3 region is CASSQGRWGLAGEQFF. The CDR3, as DNA: TGTGCCAGCAGCCAGGGCAGGTGGGGACTAGCCGGTGAGCAGTTCTTC.

This chain joins TRBV6-5 and TRBJ1-2; no clear D. CDR1 MNHEY and CDR2 SVGAGI come from the germline V gene. Trimming took off 4 bases at V and 7 bases at J, with 7 bases between the two ends. CDR3 length equals 11 residues. CDR3 protein: CASSFNRGYTF. In DNA, the CDR3 is TGTGCCAGCAGTTTCAACCGTGGCTACACCTTC.

V and J are TRBV10-3 and TRBJ2-3; 7 bases match TRBD2. The CDR3 consists of 14 residues. V was pared by 10 bases and J by 1 base, with 8 bases of the junction left unmatched. From germline, CDR1 is ENHRY and CDR2 SYGVKD. The CDR3 reads CATAAGDRTDTQYF. The CDR3 DNA reads as TGTGCCACAGCGGCGGGGGATCGCACAGATACGCAGTATTTT.

This clone was found a few times. The chain uses TRBV14 and TRBJ2-7; D is ambiguous. The V and J ends lost 4 bases and 2 bases respectively, with 6 bases between them. Per the germline V gene, CDR1 is SGHDN and CDR2 is FVKESK. CDR3 length: 12 amino acids. The CDR3 coding sequence is TGTGCCAGCAGCCCCAGCCCCTACGAGCAGTACTTC. Amino acids: CASSPSPYEQYF.

V and J are TRBV28 and TRBJ2-2; 7 nucleotides line up with TRBD1. V was clipped by 8 bases and J by 4 bases; unmatched bases: 10. The CDR3 has 15 residues. Germline V gives CDR1 MDHEN, CDR2 SYDVKM. The CDR3 loop is CASRAWTGRTGELFF. Written as DNA, the CDR3 is TGTGCCAGCCGAGCTTGGACAGGCCGCACCGGGGAGCTGTTTTTT.

This clone has just a few counts. Distinct nucleotide sequences in the sample also encode this CDR3. The chain joins TRBV30 to TRBJ1-2; no reliable D call. Germline V gene sequence: CDR1 GTSNPN, CDR2 SVGIG (reference sequence). The CDR3 has 8 residues. In DNA, the CDR3 is TGTGCGGGTTATGGCTACACCTTC. Translated, it gives CAGYGYTF.